This T cell receptor beta chain came from a study of T-cell memory formation after mild COVID-19 (TCRdb year 2021). A note on the overall study: TCR sequence clusters from the two donors were found to be largely donor specific. In a couple of donors, T-cell clones that expanded and contracted after mild COVID-19 were tracked by sequencing TCRalpha and TCRbeta repertoires over time. The cohort comprised two young, previously healthy adult volunteers, one female and one male. Study-level results and caveats: Some responding clones were detected in pre-infection memory, which suggested that pre-existing cross-reactive memory T cells had joined the SARS-CoV-2 response. The study included only a couple of mild cases, and larger cohorts that include severe cases with pre-infection samples were judged to be necessary. The second-wave clones that peaked on day 37 were not confirmed to be SARS-CoV-2 specific. Contracting CD4+ clones were located mainly in the CM and EM memory subsets, whereas CD8+ clones were found to be enriched in EMRA. From day 15 to 85, contracting clones showed balanced CD4/CD8 phenotypes, whereas a second wave of clones that expanded from day 15 to 37 leaned towards CD4+.

Ficoll-Paque density gradient centrifugation was the method used to isolate PBMCs. Sequencing was carried out with an Illumina NovaSeq 6000. TCRalpha and TCRbeta cDNA libraries were constructed by 5'RACE with constant-segment primers, with sample barcodes and unique molecular identifiers being introduced. RNA was extracted from every sample with Trizol reagent. Amplification of the libraries took two PCR steps, and the second step added a second sample barcode plus Illumina TruSeq adapters. Sequencing of the libraries was done on an Illumina NovaSeq, producing 2 x 150 bp paired-end reads. For the original study's pipeline: With migec v1.2.7, reads were demultiplexed and then collapsed into UMI-guided consensus sequences. Using mixcr v2.1.11, the UMI consensuses were aligned to TRA and TRB V and J templates and assembled into clonotypes. A clonotype was counted as expanded or contracted only if both edgeR and NoisET called the change significant, with noise models trained on biological replicates. For edgeR calls, the thresholds were a false discovery rate-adjusted p below 0.01 and a log2 fold-change of 1. As an exploratory analysis of dynamics, max-normalized trajectories of the 1000 most abundant clonotypes were examined with PCA combined with hierarchical clustering. Each responding clone was given a CD4 or CD8 phenotype based on the CD4+ and CD8+ repertoires, which had been sequenced separately. The raw public reads went through TCRdb reprocessing: fastp at Q25, MiXCR clone calling, in-frame beta chains kept. One record per CDR3 amino acid sequence lists the most common genes and DNA. The V and J calls were determined by TCRdb, not by the authors. For this sample there are under 110,000 distinct CDR3 sequences; over 15% appear just once. The biggest ten clones account for 25% to 35% of the sample.

V was cut back by 4 bases and J by 2 bases, leaving a gap of 18 bases between them. Via the germline V gene, CDR1 is SGHDT and CDR2 YYEEEE. Including cysteine and phenylalanine, the CDR3 has 16 amino acids. Just CDR3 DNA is preserved here, 48 bases in frame from base 1. Notes on this clonotype: No cognate antigen has been identified for it. The input lacks base qualities; no much larger clone sits a single base away.

This receptor was identified in an adult woman who had mild COVID-19 (a few samples of this study predate the infection). The sample titles of this study are shuffled in the database, so cell type and time point are left out; the donor was told from shared clones. The chain couples TRBV5-6 to TRBJ1-2; TRBD1 is a possible D gene, resting on 5 matching bases. Sequencing was carried out using PBMCs or a T cell subset sorted from them (not recorded which). CDR3 reads: CASSPTSIQANYGYTF. The base sequence is TGTGCCAGCAGCCCCACCAGTATACAGGCCAACTATGGCTACACCTTC.